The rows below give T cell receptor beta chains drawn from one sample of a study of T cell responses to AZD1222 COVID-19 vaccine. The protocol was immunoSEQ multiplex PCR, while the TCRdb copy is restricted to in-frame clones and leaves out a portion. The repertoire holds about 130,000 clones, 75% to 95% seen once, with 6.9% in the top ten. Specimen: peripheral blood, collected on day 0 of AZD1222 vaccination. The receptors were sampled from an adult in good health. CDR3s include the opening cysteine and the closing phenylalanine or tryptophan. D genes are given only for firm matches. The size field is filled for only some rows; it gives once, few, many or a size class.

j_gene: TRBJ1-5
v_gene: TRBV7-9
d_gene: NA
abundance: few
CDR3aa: CASSLAGSNQPQHF
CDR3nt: TGTGCCAGCAGCTTAGCAGGGAGCAATCAGCCCCAGCATTTT

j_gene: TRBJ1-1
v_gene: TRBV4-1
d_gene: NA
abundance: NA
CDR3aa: CASSQGGGPEAFF
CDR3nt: TGCGCCAGCAGCCAGGGTGGGGGACCTGAAGCTTTCTTT

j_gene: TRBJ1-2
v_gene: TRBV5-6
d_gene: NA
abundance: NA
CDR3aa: CASSLGTSQYGYTF
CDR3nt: TGTGCCAGCAGCTTGGGGACAAGCCAATATGGCTACACCTTC

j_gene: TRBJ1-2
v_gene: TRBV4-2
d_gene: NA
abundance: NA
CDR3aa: CASSQDGTPKHYGYTF
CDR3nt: TGTGCCAGCAGCCAGGACGGGACCCCCAAACACTATGGCTACACCTTC

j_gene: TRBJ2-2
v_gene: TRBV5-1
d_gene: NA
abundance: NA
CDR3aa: CASSLDRVTGELFF
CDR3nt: TGCGCCAGCAGCTTGGATCGGGTCACCGGGGAGCTGTTTTTT

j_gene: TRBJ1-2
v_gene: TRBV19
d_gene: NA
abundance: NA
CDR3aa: CASTLRAEYGYTF
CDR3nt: TGTGCCAGTACCCTAAGGGCTGAGTATGGCTACACCTTC

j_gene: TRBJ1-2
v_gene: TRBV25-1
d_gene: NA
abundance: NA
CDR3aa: CASSEGGSFGYTF
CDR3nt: TGTGCCAGCAGTGAAGGGGGAAGCTTTGGCTACACCTTC

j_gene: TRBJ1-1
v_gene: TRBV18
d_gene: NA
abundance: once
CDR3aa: CASSPPQPMNTEAFF
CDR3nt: TGTGCCAGCTCACCTCCACAGCCGATGAACACTGAAGCTTTCTTT

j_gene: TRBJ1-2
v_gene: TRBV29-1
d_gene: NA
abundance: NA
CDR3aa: CSDKTGGVAGDYGYTF
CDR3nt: TGCAGCGACAAGACAGGCGGTGTAGCCGGGGACTATGGCTACACCTTC

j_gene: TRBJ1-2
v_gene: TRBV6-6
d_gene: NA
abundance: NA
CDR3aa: CASRNQDSNYGYTF
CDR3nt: TGTGCCAGCAGAAATCAAGATTCTAACTATGGCTACACCTTC

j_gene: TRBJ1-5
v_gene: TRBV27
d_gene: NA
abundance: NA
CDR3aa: CASSLGRNSNQPQHF
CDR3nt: TGTGCCAGCAGTTTAGGGCGGAATAGCAATCAGCCCCAGCATTTT

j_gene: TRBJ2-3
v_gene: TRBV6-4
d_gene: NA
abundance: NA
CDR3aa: CASSDTLRWGGPDTQYF
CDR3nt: TGTGCCAGCAGTGACACTTTACGGTGGGGGGGCCCAGATACGCAGTATTTT

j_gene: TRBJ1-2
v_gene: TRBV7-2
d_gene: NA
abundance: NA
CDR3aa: CASSLEDLNTF
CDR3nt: TGTGCCAGCAGCTTAGAAGACCTTAACACCTTC

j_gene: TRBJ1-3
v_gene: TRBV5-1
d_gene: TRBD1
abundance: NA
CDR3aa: CASSLTGTGLILSGNTIYF
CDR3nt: TGCGCCAGCAGCTTGACCGGGACAGGACTGATACTCTCTGGAAACACCATATATTTT

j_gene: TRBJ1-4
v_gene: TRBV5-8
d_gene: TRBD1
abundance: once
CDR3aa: CASDRGLTNEKLFF
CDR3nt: TGTGCCAGTGACAGGGGGCTAACTAATGAAAAACTGTTTTTT

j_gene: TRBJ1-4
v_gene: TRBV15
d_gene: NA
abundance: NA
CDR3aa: CATSSPIRLLREEKLFF
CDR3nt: TGTGCCACCAGCAGCCCCATACGATTACTGAGGGAAGAAAAACTGTTTTTT

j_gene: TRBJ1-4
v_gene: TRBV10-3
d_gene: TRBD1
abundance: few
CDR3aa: CAIRPTGQGEKLFF
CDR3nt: TGTGCCATCAGACCGACAGGGCAGGGGGAAAAACTGTTTTTT

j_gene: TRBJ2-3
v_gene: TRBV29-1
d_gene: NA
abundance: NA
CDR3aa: CSVEKSADALTDTQYF
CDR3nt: TGCAGCGTTGAAAAGTCAGCAGACGCCCTCACAGATACGCAGTATTTT

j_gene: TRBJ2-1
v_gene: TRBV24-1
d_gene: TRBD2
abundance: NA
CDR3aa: CATSDTPGRGGPGNEQFF
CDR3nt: TGTGCCACCAGTGACACGCCGGGTCGGGGGGGCCCGGGGAATGAGCAGTTCTTC

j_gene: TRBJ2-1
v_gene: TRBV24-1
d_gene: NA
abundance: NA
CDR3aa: CATSDLRSLGDEQFF
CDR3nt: TGTGCCACCAGTGATTTGAGGTCCCTGGGTGATGAGCAGTTCTTC

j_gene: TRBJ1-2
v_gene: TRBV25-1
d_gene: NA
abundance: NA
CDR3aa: CASSDRTRGNYGYTF
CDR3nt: TGTGCCAGCAGTGACCGGACACGGGGAAACTATGGCTACACCTTC

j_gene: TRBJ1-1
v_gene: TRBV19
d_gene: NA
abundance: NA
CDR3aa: CASSPGVTEAFF
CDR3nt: TGTGCCAGTAGTCCAGGTGTCACTGAAGCTTTCTTT

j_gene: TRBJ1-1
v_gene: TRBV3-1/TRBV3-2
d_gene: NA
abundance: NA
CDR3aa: CASSQERGVEAFF
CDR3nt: TGTGCCAGCAGCCAAGAACGAGGGGTTGAAGCTTTCTTT

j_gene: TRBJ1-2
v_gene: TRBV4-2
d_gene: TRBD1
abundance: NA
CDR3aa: CASSSGTGNTFVFGYTF
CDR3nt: TGTGCCAGCAGCTCCGGGACAGGGAATACCTTTGTCTTCGGCTACACCTTC

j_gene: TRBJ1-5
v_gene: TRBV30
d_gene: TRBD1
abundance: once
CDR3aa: CAWSAQGGNQPQHF
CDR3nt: TGTGCCTGGAGCGCACAGGGGGGCAATCAGCCCCAGCATTTT